This T cell receptor beta chain was sequenced during a study of blood T cell repertoires in COVID-19. Study-level background: The samples span acute and convalescent COVID-19 from the United States, Italy and Spain. Sources were T cells, B-cell-depleted T cells, or PBMCs; the material itself was cDNA or gDNA.

In the study's own analysis: Estimation of nucleated cell counts relied on the amplification of reference gene primers. Clones were sequenced by immunoSEQ multiplex PCR, and TCRdb holds only the in-frame ones, with some missing. V and J calls and clone size are given by that table; D and trimming were obtained from the DNA. The table shows roughly 52,000 clones, with approximately 87% occurring only once. The sample consisted of peripheral blood. This sequence was found in a man aged 45-60 years with acute or convalescent COVID-19.

The CDR3 DNA reads TGTGCCAGCAGTTACTTGACAGGGGGCTACGAGCAGTACTTC. Encoded protein: CASSYLTGGYEQYF. This chain connects TRBV6-5 to TRBJ2-7; 9 nucleotides match TRBD1. Looked up from germline, CDR1 is MNHEY and CDR2 is SVGAGI. J was trimmed by 3 bases and V by 1 base; bases with no gene match: 1. The CDR3 has 14 residues.